This TCR beta chain originates from a study of T-cell reconstitution after alpha-beta-depleted transplantation in children. V was pared by 6 bases and J by 8 bases, with 5 bases of the junction left unmatched. Germline loops: CDR1 LGHDT, CDR2 YNNKEL (reference sequence). This CDR3 is built from 13 residues. Concerning this clonotype: Antigen specificity is unknown.

TCRbeta library construction was performed incorporating unique molecular identifiers. Each CDR3 protein gets one entry after TCRdb re-called the PCR reads with MiXCR. The table has approximately 1,000,000 distinct CDR3 sequences, about 29% seen once. General study results and limits: Expanded graft clones, several hundred of them, were reportedly the source of alpha-beta T cells about two months after transplant. Elevated TCRbeta diversity at day 60 was traced, in some patients, to surviving recipient T cells and thymic progenitors.

The clonotype comes from a boy under three years old who had a stem cell transplant for SCID, so the T cells may come from the graft donor. V and J are TRBV3-1 and TRBJ1-4, with 8 positions matching TRBD1. The sequences come from PBMCs, mostly from graft donor cells, collected 360 days after TCRalphabeta/CD19-depleted stem cell transplant. For the CDR3, the DNA is TGTGCCAGCAGTCCAGGGGGCGCGGAAAAACTGTTTTTT. This gives the protein CASSPGGAEKLFF.